A selection of T cell receptor beta chains follows, all from one sample in a study of T cell responses to AZD1222 COVID-19 vaccine. Profiling relied on immunoSEQ multiplex PCR, and the TCRdb table lists in-frame clones only, not all of them. The sample contains about 150,000 clones, more than 90% of which appear only once. The source was peripheral blood, collected 28 days after the second AZD1222 dose. The receptors were sampled from an adult who received the AZD1222 COVID-19 vaccine. CDR3s include the opening cysteine and the closing phenylalanine or tryptophan. The D gene is left open where the match is weak. Size tells how often a clone was seen (once, few, many) or the class of an expanded clone, and some rows leave it out.

J	V	D	length	size	CDR3	DNA
TRBJ1-2	TRBV5-5	NA	15	NA	CASSPTTPGDYGYTF	TGTGCCAGCAGCCCGACAACCCCCGGAGACTATGGCTACACCTTC
TRBJ2-2	TRBV5-6	NA	12	NA	CASSLGSGELFF	TGTGCCAGCAGCTTGGGGTCCGGGGAGCTGTTTTTT
TRBJ1-2	TRBV6-5	NA	13	NA	CASSPARSYGYTF	TGTGCCAGCAGTCCTGCAAGGAGTTATGGCTACACCTTC
TRBJ2-2	TRBV5-6	TRBD2	15	NA	CASSLLAGGTGELFF	TGTGCCAGCAGCTTACTAGCGGGAGGGACCGGGGAGCTGTTTTTT
TRBJ1-2	TRBV2	TRBD1	13	NA	CASIPQGAGGYTF	TGTGCCAGCATCCCCCAGGGGGCGGGTGGCTACACCTTC
TRBJ2-3	TRBV5-1	NA	13	NA	CASSLEYGDTQYF	TGCGCCAGCAGCTTGGAATACGGAGATACGCAGTATTTT
TRBJ2-2	TRBV19	NA	13	NA	CASSIDDAGELFF	TGTGCCAGTAGTATCGACGACGCCGGGGAGCTGTTTTTT
TRBJ2-5	TRBV15	NA	14	NA	CATSRPRSGETQYF	TGTGCCACCAGCAGGCCCCGGAGCGGGGAGACCCAGTACTTC
TRBJ2-1	TRBV24-1	NA	12	NA	CAATLSYNEQFF	TGTGCCGCCACCCTGAGCTACAATGAGCAGTTCTTC
TRBJ1-2	TRBV28	TRBD1	13	NA	CASRTGGRGGYTF	TGTGCCAGCAGAACAGGGGGGCGCGGTGGCTACACCTTC
TRBJ1-6	TRBV11-2	NA	17	NA	CASSLVSRVAGKGPLHF	TGTGCCAGCAGCTTAGTCTCGCGCGTTGCAGGAAAAGGACCCCTCCACTTT
TRBJ1-1	TRBV14	NA	13	NA	CASSQDAMTEAFF	TGTGCCAGCAGCCAAGATGCCATGACTGAAGCTTTCTTT
TRBJ2-2	TRBV9	NA	15	NA	CASSPKTVQTGELFF	TGTGCCAGCAGCCCCAAGACGGTTCAAACCGGGGAGCTGTTTTTT
TRBJ2-7	TRBV6-5	TRBD1	13	NA	CASSLRDRDEQYF	TGTGCCAGCAGTCTCCGGGACAGGGACGAGCAGTACTTC
TRBJ1-1	TRBV18	NA	18	NA	CASSPTRGPPQDGTEAFF	TGTGCCAGCTCACCCACCCGGGGTCCTCCTCAGGACGGCACTGAAGCTTTCTTT
TRBJ1-2	TRBV5-1	NA	14	NA	CASSLAEVNYGYTF	TGCGCCAGCAGCTTGGCGGAGGTTAACTATGGCTACACCTTC
TRBJ2-1	TRBV24-1	NA	12	NA	CAPTRGYNEQFF	TGTGCCCCAACGCGGGGATACAATGAGCAGTTCTTC
TRBJ1-2	TRBV24-1	NA	14	once	CATSQETSNYGYTF	TGTGCCACCAGTCAGGAGACGTCTAACTATGGCTACACCTTC
TRBJ2-7	TRBV27	NA	14	NA	CASSLQVNPYEQYF	TGTGCCAGCAGTCTCCAGGTCAATCCGTACGAGCAGTACTTC
TRBJ1-1	TRBV29-1	TRBD1	11	NA	CSVQGATEAFF	TGCAGCGTCCAGGGGGCGACTGAAGCTTTCTTT
TRBJ2-2	TRBV9	TRBD2	16	NA	CASSVVSGVNTGELFF	TGTGCCAGCAGCGTAGTGAGCGGGGTGAACACCGGGGAGCTGTTTTTT
TRBJ2-3	TRBV7-9	NA	14	few	CASSLGVRTDTQYF	TGTGCCAGCAGCTTGGGAGTGCGCACAGATACGCAGTATTTT
TRBJ2-1	TRBV5-1	NA	17	NA	CASSLAGQGYSYNEQFF	TGCGCCAGCAGCTTGGCCGGTCAGGGATATTCCTACAATGAGCAGTTCTTC
TRBJ1-1	TRBV5-6	NA	14	NA	CASSLISLNTEAFF	TGTGCCAGCAGCTTAATCTCCCTGAACACTGAAGCTTTCTTT
TRBJ1-4	TRBV2	NA	15	NA	CASTISTGHFEKLFF	TGTGCCAGCACTATATCTACAGGGCATTTTGAAAAACTGTTTTTT
TRBJ1-1	TRBV10-3	NA	15	NA	CATAASQDLNTEAFF	TGTGCCACCGCCGCCTCGCAGGACCTGAACACTGAAGCTTTCTTT
TRBJ2-7	TRBV3-1/TRBV3-2	NA	13	few	CASSPRRGYEQYF	TGTGCCAGCAGCCCCCGGAGGGGGTACGAGCAGTACTTC
TRBJ2-1	TRBV13	NA	18	few	CASSWLADEGDGNNEQFF	TGTGCCAGCAGCTGGCTAGCGGATGAGGGGGATGGGAACAATGAGCAGTTCTTC
TRBJ2-5	TRBV2	NA	11	NA	CASRQEETQYF	TGTGCCAGCCGACAGGAAGAGACCCAGTACTTC
TRBJ1-2	TRBV5-1	NA	13	NA	CASSLAAAYGYTF	TGCGCCAGCAGCTTGGCGGCTGCCTATGGCTACACCTTC
TRBJ1-4	TRBV3-1/TRBV3-2	TRBD1	15	NA	CASSEETGWGEKLFF	TGTGCCAGCAGCGAGGAGACAGGGTGGGGCGAAAAACTGTTTTTT
TRBJ2-1	TRBV28	TRBD2	18	NA	CASTSGLAGVGGSYEQFF	TGTGCCAGCACTTCGGGACTAGCGGGAGTCGGGGGGTCGTATGAGCAGTTCTTC
TRBJ2-1	TRBV27	NA	15	NA	CASSPTGRAYNEQFF	TGTGCCAGCAGCCCTACAGGGAGGGCCTACAATGAGCAGTTCTTC
TRBJ1-5	TRBV4-1	NA	15	NA	CASSQVLRGSQPQHF	TGCGCCAGCAGCCAAGTTTTACGGGGCTCTCAGCCCCAGCATTTT
TRBJ2-1	TRBV3-1/TRBV3-2	NA	14	NA	CASSLFGAPNEQFF	TGTGCCAGCAGCCTTTTTGGGGCCCCAAATGAGCAGTTCTTC
TRBJ2-7	TRBV5-6	NA	11	NA	CASSLRGEQYF	TGTGCCAGCAGCTTGAGAGGCGAGCAGTACTTC
TRBJ1-6	TRBV3-1/TRBV3-2	TRBD1	17	once	CASSRHRGQTYNSPLHF	TGTGCCAGCAGCCGACACAGGGGACAAACCTATAATTCACCCCTCCACTTT